A single T cell receptor (beta chain) is shown here with its context. The antigen is undetermined. The sample comes from a study of cytomegalovirus exposure and HLA in healthy donors. The ends were cut back, 0 bases at V and 3 bases at J, with 15 bases in the middle. The CDR3 sequence is 17 residues long. The germline V gene has CDR1 LGHNA and CDR2 YNFKEQ. General observations from the study: It was around 160 TCR beta chains that were listed as cytomegalovirus-associated. In vitro checks showed that three CMV-associated chains really do target CMV antigens.

Libraries were prepared by immunoSEQ multiplex PCR; TCRdb keeps only in-frame clonotypes and omits some of them. This table has some 140,000 clones, about 87% appearing once. The sequencing input was PBMCs. The sequence was obtained from a woman aged 30 to 39 in good health and CMV-seropositive. This chain connects TRBV4-2 to TRBJ1-5; a possible D gene is TRBD1 (6 bases). This CDR3 reads CASSQDRGDRINQPQHF. CDR3 bases: TGTGCCAGCAGCCAAGATAGAGGCGACAGGATCAATCAGCCCCAGCATTTT.